This TCR beta chain was profiled in a study of memory B cells and T cells in multiple sclerosis (dated by TCRdb to about 2018). Turning to the overall study: The study compared the TCR beta repertoires of autoproliferating peripheral T cells with those of brain lesion-infiltrating T cells in multiple sclerosis patients. Two multiple sclerosis patients were included in the TCR sequencing because brain lesions obtained at autopsy or brain-infiltrating cells obtained from biopsy were available for them. Here is what the overall study found, with its caveats: Because clone-set sizes differed between compartments, counts of shared clonotypes were influenced and normalization was required.

After stimulus-free culture of CFSE-labeled PBMCs, the autoproliferating (CFSEdim) and non-proliferating (CFSEhi) T cell fractions were sequenced separately. A total of approximately 48 million CFSE-labeled PBMCs were cultured for approximately seven days without stimulus, and replicate wells were then pooled. PBMCs were labeled with approximately 0.5 uM CFSE and cultured without exogenous stimuli in serum-free AIM-V medium. PBMCs were obtained by Ficoll density gradient centrifugation and kept cryopreserved until use. Using a FACSAria III, live 7-AAD-negative cells were sorted, then washed with PBS and stored frozen at -80 degrees C as dry pellets. Details on this clone: Its antigen is not yet known. Base qualities are not recorded, but no much larger clone differs from it by a single base.

As encoded in the germline V gene, CDR1 is SQVTM while CDR2 is ANQGSEA. From cysteine to phenylalanine, the CDR3 is 12 amino acids long. Of all the DNA, just the CDR3 is kept, 36 bases in frame from base 1. Germline trimming: 7 bases from V, 5 bases from J; junction bases outside gene matches: 5. The immunoSEQ Platform was used to amplify TCRbeta CDR3 regions from extracted genomic DNA. The immunoSEQ assay combined multiplex PCR with high-throughput sequencing and a vendor bioinformatics pipeline. The original methods were these. After discarding non-productive sequences and any CDR3s under 4 amino acids in length, clonotype frequencies were recalculated for each sample. Shared clonotypes were identified in immunoSEQ Analyzer 2.0 as identical CDR3 amino acid, V gene and J gene sequences. Repertoire overlap was normalized by dividing shared clonotype counts by the product of both clone-set sizes, scaled by 1000 into arbitrary units. TCRdb holds this immuneACCESS table with in-frame rearrangements only. Some clones are missing; in checked studies, unresolved V genes explain under half, and the rest has no known cause. That table supplies the V and J calls and clone size; D and trimming were determined from the DNA. This sample holds approximately 32,000 clones; about 84% were observed only once. Of the sample, roughly 2.5% is held by the ten largest clones.

The sample was PBMCs from blood kept in culture. This sequence was found in a human donor with multiple sclerosis. The rearranged chain carries TRBV29-1 and TRBJ2-5; 9 bases in between match TRBD1. CDR3 sequence: CSARTGVETQYF. In nucleotide form, the sequence is TGCAGCGCCCGGACAGGGGTGGAGACCCAGTACTTC.